This T cell receptor (beta chain) was sequenced for a study of T cells in Graves' hyperthyroidism and ophthalmopathy. This clonotype was observed once. A junction boundary mismatches the germline segment, possibly from a read error. Amplification of TCR beta CDR3 regions used RNA as the template. An initial round of RT-PCR targeting the TCR CDR3 relied on the HTBI primer set. From the multiplex PCR reads, TCRdb called clonotypes with MiXCR, one entry per CDR3 protein. Among some 490,000 distinct CDR3 sequences listed, 15% to 20% were seen once. Patients with ophthalmopathy all had a Clinical Activity Score of at least 3, a NOSPECS grade of at least 4 and duration under 3 months. Exclusion of a patient resulted from uncontrolled infection, other autoimmune disease, pregnancy or lactation. Around 9.8 ml fresh peripheral blood yielded the PBMCs. This CDR3 comprises 21 residues. The V gene's germline CDR1 is DFQATT and CDR2 SNEGSKA (reference sequence).

This clonotype was sampled from a woman aged 25 to 39 with Graves' ophthalmopathy. Specimen: blood. This chain uses TRBV20-1 with TRBJ2-7; a possible D gene is TRBD2 (6 bases). This CDR3 reads CSANLRTRLLGRRDLNYEQCF. Here the CDR3 DNA reads TGCAGTGCTAACTTAAGGACTCGACTCCTAGGGAGGCGCGACTTAAACTACGAGCAGTGCTTC.